These 29 T cell receptor beta chains share one sample of origin, sequenced in a study of cytomegalovirus exposure and HLA in healthy donors. The PCR had 60 Vbeta and 13 Jbeta primers. Using immunoSEQ multiplex PCR, the repertoire was profiled, and TCRdb retains in-frame clones only, with some absent. The sample lists 150,000 to 200,000 clones, 65% to 85% occurring once. Material: PBMCs. These TCRs come from a male donor in good health and CMV-seropositive.

This chain uses TRBV7-8 with TRBJ2-1; tentatively, D is TRBD2 (5 bases). Trimming removed 5 bases from V and 0 bases from J, with 11 bases in between. This CDR3 comprises 15 residues. Germline V gives CDR1 SGHVS, CDR2 FQNEAQ. CDR3 amino acids: CASSPVRASYNEQFF. In DNA, the CDR3 is TGTGCCAGCAGCCCAGTGAGGGCCTCCTACAATGAGCAGTTCTTC.

The rearrangement links TRBV27 to TRBJ2-7, with a possible D match to TRBD1 (5 bases). There are 13 residues in the CDR3. V gave up 6 bases and J gave up 2 bases, with 11 bases separating them. From germline, CDR1 is MNHEY and CDR2 SMNVEV (reference sequence). The CDR3 nucleotides are TGTGCCAGCAGGCAGGGTAGCACCTACGAGCAGTACTTC. This sequence encodes CASRQGSTYEQYF.

CDR3: CASSPDGGSVEPQHF. The DNA for the CDR3 is TGTGCCAGCAGCCCCGACGGGGGAAGCGTCGAGCCCCAGCATTTT. V usage is TRBV7-9 and J usage is TRBJ1-5; D possibly corresponds to TRBD1 (5 bases). The V and J ends lost 5 bases and 8 bases respectively, with 19 bases between them. CDR1 is SEHNR, CDR2 FQNEAQ, per germline (reference sequence). CDR3 size: 15 residues.

This clone was detected only once. The rearrangement joins TRBV7-9 to TRBJ1-2, with 7 bases lining up with TRBD1. This CDR3 region has 14 residues. The germline gives CDR1 SEHNR, CDR2 FQNEAQ (reference sequence). The trim removed 5 bases at V and 7 bases at J, leaving 10 bases unmatched. CDR3 protein: CASSPGGPESGYTF. CDR3 nucleotide sequence: TGTGCCAGCAGCCCAGGGGGTCCGGAATCTGGCTACACCTTC.

This chain joins TRBV6-5 and TRBJ2-1; 8 nucleotides agree with TRBD2. Germline loops: CDR1 MNHEY, CDR2 SVGAGI. Losses at the gene ends were 0 bases for V and 9 bases for J; bases not matched to a gene: 10. The CDR3 consists of 16 residues. CDR3 loop: CASSYSMTSEYGEQFF. CDR3 sequence (DNA): TGTGCCAGCAGTTACTCGATGACTAGCGAGTATGGTGAGCAGTTCTTC.

The CDR3 protein is CASSQDLTDEKLFF. DNA of the CDR3: TGCGCCAGCAGCCAAGACTTAACAGATGAAAAACTGTTTTTT. The V and J genes are TRBV4-3 and TRBJ1-4, with no clear D. The germline V gene encodes CDR1 LGHNA and CDR2 YSLEER. The CDR3 has 14 residues. The V end lost 0 bases, the J end lost 6 bases, and 8 bases lay between the germline ends.

CDR3 residues: CASSPTSGSGDTQYF. The CDR3, as DNA: TGTGCCAGCAGCCCTACTAGCGGGTCGGGGGATACGCAGTATTTT. The rearrangement links TRBV6-4 to TRBJ2-3; 9 nucleotides match TRBD2. Germline V lookup: CDR1 MRHNA, CDR2 SNTAGT. The CDR3 spans 15 residues. V trimming: 6 bases; J trimming: 6 bases; junction bases outside the gene matches: 10.

Concerning this clone: Other DNA variants within this sample encode the same CDR3. This chain joins TRBV4-1 and TRBJ2-7; the D gene is possibly TRBD2 (6 bases). Trimming removed 4 bases at V and 2 bases at J, with 9 bases between. The CDR3 has 13 amino acids. Germline V gene lookup returns CDR1 MGHRA and CDR2 YSYEKL. The CDR3 spells CASSPGGPYEQYF. CDR3 nucleotide sequence: TGCGCCAGCAGCCCCGGGGGACCCTACGAGCAGTACTTC.

The chain employs TRBV9 and TRBJ2-3; 13 bases are shared with TRBD2. CDR1 and CDR2 from the germline V gene are SGDLS and YYNGEE. The length of the CDR3 is 19 residues. J was trimmed by 3 bases and V by 4 bases; bases with no gene match: 14. The CDR3 loop is CASSSRLAGGGGPTDTQYF. For the CDR3, the DNA is TGTGCCAGCAGCTCACGACTAGCGGGAGGCGGGGGTCCAACAGATACGCAGTATTTT.

J is TRBJ2-7 and V is TRBV27; tentative D call: TRBD1 (6 bases). The CDR3 has 15 residues. Germline V gives CDR1 MNHEY, CDR2 SMNVEV (reference sequence). V shed 6 bases and J shed 0 bases, with 15 bases lying between them. The CDR3 coding sequence is TGTGCCAGCAGGCGCGACAGGCCCCTCTCCTACGAGCAGTACTTC. Its translation is CASRRDRPLSYEQYF.

J is TRBJ2-3 and V is TRBV5-1, with D unclear. Germline loops: CDR1 SGHRS, CDR2 YFSETQ. The V gene lost 0 bases and the J gene lost 3 bases, with 8 bases spanning the gap. The length of the CDR3 is 14 residues. The CDR3 reads CASSLVPGTDTQYF. In nucleotides, the CDR3 is TGCGCCAGCAGCTTGGTGCCGGGTACAGATACGCAGTATTTT.

This clone was observed a single time. This chain joins TRBV30 and TRBJ1-5; no clear D. V dropped 2 bases and J dropped 4 bases, with 12 bases sitting between them. Germline lookup yields CDR1 GTSNPN and CDR2 SVGIG (reference sequence). This CDR3 has 14 residues. CDR3 protein: CAWSPGNTNQPQHF. The CDR3 region has the DNA TGTGCCTGGAGTCCCGGGAATACGAATCAGCCCCAGCATTTT.

The chain links TRBV10-3 to TRBJ1-2; D may be TRBD1 (5 bases). Trimming removed 8 bases from V and 6 bases from J, with 16 bases in between. Germline V CDR1 and CDR2: ENHRY, SYGVKD. This CDR3 has 13 residues. CDR3 in DNA: TGTGCCATCCAGGGTTCAGAACACAATGGCTACACCTTC. This translates into CAIQGSEHNGYTF.

This chain links TRBV5-4 with TRBJ2-2; 9 bases fit TRBD2. The germline V gene encodes CDR1 SGHNT and CDR2 YYREEE (reference sequence). The V gene end was trimmed by 1 base and the J gene end by 4 bases; junction bases not matched to a gene: 8. CDR3 length equals 17 residues. The CDR3 is CASSLSPGLAATGELFF. The CDR3 nucleotides read TGTGCCAGCAGCTTGTCTCCGGGACTAGCTGCCACCGGGGAGCTGTTTTTT.

This clone was detected a few times. CDR3 DNA sequence: TGTGCCAGCAGTTCACAGGGGGCAAGCAACACTGAAGCTTTCTTT. Translating gives CASSSQGASNTEAFF. V and J are TRBV6-1 and TRBJ1-1; 9 bases are shared with TRBD1. The germline gives CDR1 MNHNS, CDR2 SASEGT. The CDR3 is made up of 15 amino acids. V lost 5 bases to trimming and J lost 2 bases; unmatched junction nucleotides: 6.

The CDR3 DNA is TGTGCCAGCACCTCCGGGACAGAGCAGGAAAAACTGTTTTTT. It translates to CASTSGTEQEKLFF. The J gene is TRBJ1-4, the V gene TRBV5-6, with TRBD1 identical over 7 bases. Germline loops: CDR1 SGHDT, CDR2 YYEEEE. The CDR3 consists of 14 residues. V lost 6 bases and J lost 8; bases outside the gene matches: 10.

The V and J genes are TRBV7-9 and TRBJ2-7, with D maybe TRBD1 (6 bases). V lost 8 bases and J 1 base, leaving 15 bases between the germline ends. Germline V gene data show CDR1 as SEHNR and CDR2 as FQNEAQ (reference sequence). The CDR3 length is 14 residues. The CDR3 region is CASGAGTKSYEQYF. The CDR3 DNA sequence: TGTGCCAGCGGGGCCGGGACAAAGTCCTACGAGCAGTACTTC.

The J gene is TRBJ2-2, the V gene TRBV14; no clear D. Trimming removed 3 bases at V and 1 base at J, with 18 bases between. The CDR3 is 18 amino acids. Germline assignment: CDR1 SGHDN and CDR2 FVKESK. The CDR3 DNA reads TGTGCCAGCAGCCACCTATTAGACACAGAATTGAACACCGGGGAGCTGTTTTTT. Its protein product is CASSHLLDTELNTGELFF.

The chain joins TRBV29-1 to TRBJ2-2, with D possibly being TRBD2 (5 bases). The CDR3 has 13 residues. V lost 6 bases and J 7 bases, leaving 15 bases between the germline ends. CDR1 is SQVTM and CDR2 is ANQGSEA in the germline V gene. The CDR3 region is CSVAQRAGGELFF. The CDR3 DNA follows: TGCAGCGTCGCCCAGCGCGCGGGCGGGGAGCTGTTTTTT.

The chain links TRBV18 to TRBJ2-1; no reliable D call. V lost 3 bases and J 7 bases, leaving 4 bases between the germline ends. The CDR3 has 11 residues. Germline CDR1 and CDR2: KGHSH and LQKENI. The CDR3 DNA follows: TGTGCCAGCTCACCTGAGAATGAGCAGTTCTTC. It encodes CASSPENEQFF.

In its sample, this clone was seen a few times. The genes are TRBV11-1 and TRBJ2-2; a possible D gene is TRBD1 (5 bases). The germline V gene has CDR1 SGHAT and CDR2 FQDESV (reference sequence). CDR3 length equals 14 residues. V lost 3 bases and J 3 bases, leaving 8 bases between the germline ends. The chain's CDR3 is CASSLGLYTGELFF. The CDR3 bases are TGTGCCAGCAGCTTGGGGCTATACACCGGGGAGCTGTTTTTT.

The V and J genes are TRBV11-3 and TRBJ2-3, with 14 bases that match TRBD2. Per the germline V gene, CDR1 is SGHNT and CDR2 is YENEEA. The CDR3 sequence is 18 residues long. After removal of 3 bases from V and 4 bases from J, the junction contained 9 bases not matched to a gene. The CDR3 nucleotides read TGTGCCAGCAGCTTGGCGGGGACTAGCGGGAGTGGCCCAGATACGCAGTATTTT. Protein: CASSLAGTSGSGPDTQYF.

The rearrangement joins TRBV4-1 to TRBJ2-7; weak D call: TRBD2 (5 bases). CDR1 is MGHRA and CDR2 is YSYEKL in the germline V gene. The CDR3 has 17 residues. V was pared by 0 bases and J by 3 bases, with 18 bases between. The DNA for the CDR3 is TGCGCCAGCAGCCAAGAGGGGTTCCGGGGTTACCACTACGAGCAGTACTTC. Encoded protein: CASSQEGFRGYHYEQYF.

V and J are TRBV5-4 and TRBJ2-5, with 8 bases matching TRBD2. Germline lookup yields CDR1 SGHNT and CDR2 YYREEE (reference sequence). J lost 11 bases, V lost 4 bases, and 10 bases had no gene match. The CDR3 contains 13 residues. CDR3 loop: CASSPGGGREQYF. CDR3 coding DNA: TGTGCCAGCAGCCCGGGGGGGGGAAGGGAGCAGTACTTC.

The V and J genes are TRBV9 and TRBJ2-1; 8 bases are a match to TRBD1. The trim removed 2 bases at V and 5 bases at J, leaving 6 bases unmatched. The length of the CDR3 is 15 residues. Germline-derived CDR1 and CDR2 are SGDLS and YYNGEE. CDR3 amino acids: CASSVRQGSDNEQFF. CDR3 coding DNA: TGTGCCAGCAGCGTCCGACAGGGGTCGGACAATGAGCAGTTCTTC.

The rearrangement uses TRBV4-1 and TRBJ2-5; the match to TRBD1 covers 9 bases. Germline values: CDR1 MGHRA, CDR2 YSYEKL. J was trimmed by 7 bases and V by 3 bases; bases with no gene match: 9. This CDR3 comprises 15 residues. The CDR3 coding sequence is TGCGCCAGCAGCCATACGGGACAGGGTCCTGGGACCCAGTACTTC. This gives the protein CASSHTGQGPGTQYF.

The chain employs TRBV5-6 and TRBJ2-7; the match to TRBD2 covers 10 bases. V dropped 3 bases and J dropped 4; count of bases not matched to a gene: 1. There are 13 residues in the CDR3. The V gene's germline CDR1 is SGHDT and CDR2 YYEEEE. CDR3 sequence reads: CASSSSGSYEQYF. CDR3 DNA: TGTGCCAGCAGCTCTAGCGGGAGTTACGAGCAGTACTTC.

V is TRBV5-1 and J is TRBJ2-1; 11 bases match TRBD2. The CDR3 has 14 amino acids. Germline V gives CDR1 SGHRS, CDR2 YFSETQ. The V gene end was trimmed by 3 bases and the J gene end by 5 bases; junction bases not matched to a gene: 1. The CDR3 spells CASSWGLADNEQFF. DNA for the CDR3: TGCGCCAGCAGCTGGGGACTAGCGGACAATGAGCAGTTCTTC.

The chain recombines TRBV10-3 with TRBJ2-5; 7 bases line up with TRBD1. The assigned J gene may be wrong: the sequence end matches TRBJ2-7 better. Germline-derived CDR1 and CDR2 are ENHRY and SYGVKD. The CDR3 is 13 residues long. The CDR3 DNA sequence: TGTGCCATCAGGACAGGGAACACCTACGAGCAGTACTTC. Encoded protein: CAIRTGNTYEQYF.